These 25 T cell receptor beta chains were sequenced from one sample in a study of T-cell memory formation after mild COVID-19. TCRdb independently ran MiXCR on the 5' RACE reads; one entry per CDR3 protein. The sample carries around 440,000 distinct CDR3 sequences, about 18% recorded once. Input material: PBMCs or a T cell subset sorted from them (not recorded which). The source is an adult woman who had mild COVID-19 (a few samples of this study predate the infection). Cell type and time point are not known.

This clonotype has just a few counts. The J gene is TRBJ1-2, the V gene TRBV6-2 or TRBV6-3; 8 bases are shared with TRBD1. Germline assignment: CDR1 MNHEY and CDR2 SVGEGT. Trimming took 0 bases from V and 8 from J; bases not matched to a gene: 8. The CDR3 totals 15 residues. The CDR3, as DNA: TGTGCCAGCAGTTACTCGTCAGGGGGCGCGGGAGGCTACACCTTC. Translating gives CASSYSSGGAGGYTF.

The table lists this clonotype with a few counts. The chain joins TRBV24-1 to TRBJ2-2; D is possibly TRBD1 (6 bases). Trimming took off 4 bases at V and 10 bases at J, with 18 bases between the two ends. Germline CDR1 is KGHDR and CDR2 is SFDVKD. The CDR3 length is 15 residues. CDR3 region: CATSEPGTTKSELFF. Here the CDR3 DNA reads TGTGCCACCAGTGAGCCCGGGACAACCAAGTCGGAGCTGTTTTTT.

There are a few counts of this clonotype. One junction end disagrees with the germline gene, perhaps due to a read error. The CDR3 DNA sequence: TGTGCCAGCAGCCCAGCGGTTGGGACAGGGGTCTTC. Its translation is CASSPAVGTGVF. The chain employs TRBV7-2 and TRBJ1-2; 10 bases are shared with TRBD1. Germline V gene data show CDR1 as SGHTA and CDR2 as FQGNSA. The CDR3 is made up of 12 amino acids.

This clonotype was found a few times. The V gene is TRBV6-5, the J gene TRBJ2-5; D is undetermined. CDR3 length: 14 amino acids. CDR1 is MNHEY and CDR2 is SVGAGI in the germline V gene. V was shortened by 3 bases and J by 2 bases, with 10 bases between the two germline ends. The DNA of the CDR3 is TGTGCCAGCAGTTATTCCCAGAAGCAAGAGACCCAGTACTTC. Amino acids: CASSYSQKQETQYF.

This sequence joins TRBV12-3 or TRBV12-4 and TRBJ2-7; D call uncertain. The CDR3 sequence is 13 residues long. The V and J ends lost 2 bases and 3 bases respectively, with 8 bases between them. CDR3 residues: CASSLRHRYEQYF. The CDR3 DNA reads TGTGCCAGCAGTTTAAGGCACCGCTACGAGCAGTACTTC.

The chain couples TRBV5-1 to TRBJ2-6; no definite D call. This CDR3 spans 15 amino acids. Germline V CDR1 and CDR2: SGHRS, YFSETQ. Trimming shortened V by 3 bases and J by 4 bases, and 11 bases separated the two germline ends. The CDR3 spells CASSYDISGANVLTF. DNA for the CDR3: TGCGCCAGCAGCTATGACATAAGCGGGGCCAACGTCCTGACTTTC.

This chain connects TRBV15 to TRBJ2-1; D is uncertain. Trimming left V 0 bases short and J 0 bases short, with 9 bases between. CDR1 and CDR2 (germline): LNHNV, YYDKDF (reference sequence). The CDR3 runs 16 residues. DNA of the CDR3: TGTGCCACCAGCAGAGATCAAGGAGTCTCCTACAATGAGCAGTTCTTC. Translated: CATSRDQGVSYNEQFF.

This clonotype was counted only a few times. This CDR3 is CASRPTLSNEQFF. The CDR3 DNA reads as TGCGCCAGCAGGCCTACACTAAGCAATGAGCAGTTCTTC. This rearrangement joins TRBV4-1 to TRBJ2-1; D call uncertain. The CDR3 covers 13 residues. V was pared by 6 bases and J by 6 bases, with 12 bases between. Germline lookup yields CDR1 MGHRA and CDR2 YSYEKL.

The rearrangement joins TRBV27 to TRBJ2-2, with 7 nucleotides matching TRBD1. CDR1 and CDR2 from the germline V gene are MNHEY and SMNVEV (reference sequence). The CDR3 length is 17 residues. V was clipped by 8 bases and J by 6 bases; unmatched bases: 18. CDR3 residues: CASSPLALTGIAGELFF. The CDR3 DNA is TGTGCCAGCTCACCTCTTGCCCTGACAGGGATTGCCGGGGAGCTGTTTTTT.

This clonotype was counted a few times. CDR3 region: CASSFVTVDTQYF. The CDR3 bases are TGTGCCAGCAGTTTCGTTACGGTGGATACGCAGTATTTT. The chain has TRBV12-3 or TRBV12-4 and TRBJ2-3; D not resolved. The CDR3 length is 13 residues. V was clipped by 3 bases and J by 6 bases, with 10 bases between them.

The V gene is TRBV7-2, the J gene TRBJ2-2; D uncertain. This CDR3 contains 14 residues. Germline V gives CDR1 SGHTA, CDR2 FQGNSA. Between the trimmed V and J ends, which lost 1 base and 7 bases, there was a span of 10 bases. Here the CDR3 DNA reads TGTGCCAGCAGCTTAGGTTGGGGTGGCGGGGAGCTGTTTTTT. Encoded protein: CASSLGWGGGELFF. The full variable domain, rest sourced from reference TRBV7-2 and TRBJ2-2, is GAGVSQSPSNKVTEKGKDVELRCDPISGHTALYWYRQSLGQGLEFLIYFQGNSAPDKSGLPSDRFSAERTGGSVSTLTIQRTQQEDSAVYLCASSLGWGGGELFFGEGSRLTVL.

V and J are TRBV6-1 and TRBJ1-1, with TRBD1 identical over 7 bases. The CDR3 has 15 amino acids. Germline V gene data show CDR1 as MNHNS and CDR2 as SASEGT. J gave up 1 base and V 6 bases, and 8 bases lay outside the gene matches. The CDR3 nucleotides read TGTGCCAGCAGAGAACGACAGGGAACGAACACTGAAGCTTTCTTT. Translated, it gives CASRERQGTNTEAFF.

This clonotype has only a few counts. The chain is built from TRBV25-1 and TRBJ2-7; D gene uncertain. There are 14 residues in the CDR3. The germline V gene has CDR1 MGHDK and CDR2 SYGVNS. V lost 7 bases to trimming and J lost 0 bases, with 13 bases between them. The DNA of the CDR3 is TGTGCCAGCACCCAAGAGAGGAGCTCCTACGAGCAGTACTTC. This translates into CASTQERSSYEQYF.

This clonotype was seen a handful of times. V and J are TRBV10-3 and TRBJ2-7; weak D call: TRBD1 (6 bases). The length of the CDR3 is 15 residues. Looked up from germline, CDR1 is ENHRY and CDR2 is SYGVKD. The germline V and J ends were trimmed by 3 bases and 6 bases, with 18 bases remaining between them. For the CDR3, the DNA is TGTGCCATCAGTGATCTAGGGGGTTTCTACGGCGAGCAGTACTTC. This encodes CAISDLGGFYGEQYF.

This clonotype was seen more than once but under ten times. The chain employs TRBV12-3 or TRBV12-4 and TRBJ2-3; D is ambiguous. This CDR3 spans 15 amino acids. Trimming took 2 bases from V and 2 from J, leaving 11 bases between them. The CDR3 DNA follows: TGTGCCAGCAGTTTATCAGCAGCTCACACAGATACGCAGTATTTT. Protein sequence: CASSLSAAHTDTQYF.

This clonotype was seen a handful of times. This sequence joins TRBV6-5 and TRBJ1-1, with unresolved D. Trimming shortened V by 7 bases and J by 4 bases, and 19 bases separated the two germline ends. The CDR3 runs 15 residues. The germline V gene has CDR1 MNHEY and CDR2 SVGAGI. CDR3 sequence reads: CASTKGGGQATEAFF. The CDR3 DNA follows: TGTGCCAGCACTAAAGGAGGCGGCCAGGCCACTGAAGCTTTCTTT.

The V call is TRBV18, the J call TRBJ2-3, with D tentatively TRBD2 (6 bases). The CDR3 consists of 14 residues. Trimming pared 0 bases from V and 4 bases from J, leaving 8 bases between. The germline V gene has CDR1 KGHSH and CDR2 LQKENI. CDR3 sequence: CASSPPSSADTQYF. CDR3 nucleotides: TGTGCCAGCTCACCACCATCTAGCGCAGATACGCAGTATTTT.

CDR3 residues: CASSLGLPGETQYF. In DNA, the CDR3 is TGTGCCAGCAGCCTCGGACTCCCGGGAGAGACCCAGTACTTC. The gene calls are TRBV5-6 and TRBJ2-5; TRBD2 might be the D (5 bases). Germline V gene lookup returns CDR1 SGHDT and CDR2 YYEEEE. The CDR3 is 14 amino acids. The V and J ends lost 4 bases and 4 bases respectively, with 14 bases between them. Variable domain in full (rest from reference TRBV5-6 and TRBJ2-5): DAGVTQSPTHLIKTRGQQVTLRCSPKSGHDTVSWYQQALGQGPQFIFQYYEEEERQRGNFPDRFSGHQFPNYSSELNVNALLLGDSALYLCASSLGLPGETQYFGPGTRLLVL.

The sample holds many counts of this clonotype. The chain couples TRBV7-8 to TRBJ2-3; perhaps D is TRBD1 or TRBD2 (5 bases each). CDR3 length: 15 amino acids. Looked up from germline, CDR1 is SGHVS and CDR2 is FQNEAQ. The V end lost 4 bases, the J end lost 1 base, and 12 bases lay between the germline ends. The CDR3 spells CASSSEGLGTDTQYF. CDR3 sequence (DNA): TGTGCCAGCAGCTCCGAGGGGCTCGGCACAGATACGCAGTATTTT. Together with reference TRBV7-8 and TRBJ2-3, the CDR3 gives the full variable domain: GAGVSQSPRYKVAKRGQDVALRCDPISGHVSLFWYQQALGQGPEFLTYFQNEAQLDKSGLPSDRFFAERPEGSVSTLKIQRTQQEDSAVYLCASSSEGLGTDTQYFGPGTRLTVL.

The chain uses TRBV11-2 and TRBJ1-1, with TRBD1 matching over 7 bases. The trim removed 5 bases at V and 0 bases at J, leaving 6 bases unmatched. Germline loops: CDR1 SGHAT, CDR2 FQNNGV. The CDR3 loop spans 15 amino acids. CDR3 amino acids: CASSPWDRMNTEAFF. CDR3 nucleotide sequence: TGTGCCAGCAGCCCCTGGGACAGAATGAACACTGAAGCTTTCTTT.

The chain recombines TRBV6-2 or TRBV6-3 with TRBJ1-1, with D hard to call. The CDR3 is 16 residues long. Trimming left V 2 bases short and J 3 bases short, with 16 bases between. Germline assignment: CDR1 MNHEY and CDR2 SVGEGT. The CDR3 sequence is CASSYDVSKLDTEAFF. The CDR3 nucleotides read TGTGCCAGCAGTTACGACGTAAGCAAGTTGGACACTGAAGCTTTCTTT.

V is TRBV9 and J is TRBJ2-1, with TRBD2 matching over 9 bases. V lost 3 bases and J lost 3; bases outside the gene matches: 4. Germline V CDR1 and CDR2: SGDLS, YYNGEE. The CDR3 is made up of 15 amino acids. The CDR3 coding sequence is TGTGCCAGCAGCGGGTCTAGCGGGAACTACAATGAGCAGTTCTTC. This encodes CASSGSSGNYNEQFF.

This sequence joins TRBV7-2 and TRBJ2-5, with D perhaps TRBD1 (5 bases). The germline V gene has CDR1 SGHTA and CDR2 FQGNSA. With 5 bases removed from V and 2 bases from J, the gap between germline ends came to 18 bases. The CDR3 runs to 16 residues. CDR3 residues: CASSIGASEIQETQYF. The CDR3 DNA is TGTGCCAGCAGCATAGGGGCTAGTGAGATTCAAGAGACCCAGTACTTC.

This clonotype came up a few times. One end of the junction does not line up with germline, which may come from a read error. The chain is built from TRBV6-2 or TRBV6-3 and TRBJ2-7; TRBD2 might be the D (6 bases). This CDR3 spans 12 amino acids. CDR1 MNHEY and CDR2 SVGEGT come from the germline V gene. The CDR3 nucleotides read TGTGCCAGCAGTCACAGTCTTATCGGCGGGAACTTC. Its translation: CASSHSLIGGNF.

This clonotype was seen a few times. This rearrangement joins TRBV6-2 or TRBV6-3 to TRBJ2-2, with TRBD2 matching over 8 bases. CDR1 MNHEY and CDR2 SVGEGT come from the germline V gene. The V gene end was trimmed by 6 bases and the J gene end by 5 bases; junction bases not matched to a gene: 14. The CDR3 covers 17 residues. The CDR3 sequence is CASSPGSGGMWTGELFF. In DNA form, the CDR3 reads TGTGCCAGCAGCCCCGGATCGGGGGGGATGTGGACCGGGGAGCTGTTTTTT.